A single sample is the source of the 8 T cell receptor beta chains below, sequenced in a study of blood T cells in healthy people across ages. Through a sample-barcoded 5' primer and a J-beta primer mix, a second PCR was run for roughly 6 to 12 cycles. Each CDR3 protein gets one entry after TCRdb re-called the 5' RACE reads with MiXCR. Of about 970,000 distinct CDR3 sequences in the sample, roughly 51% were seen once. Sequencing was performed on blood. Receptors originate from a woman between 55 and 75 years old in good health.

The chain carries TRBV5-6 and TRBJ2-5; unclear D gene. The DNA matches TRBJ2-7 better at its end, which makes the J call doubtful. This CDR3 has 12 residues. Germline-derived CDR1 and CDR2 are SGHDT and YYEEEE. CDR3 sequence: CASSFSQYEQYF. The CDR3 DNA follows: TGTGCCAGCAGCTTTTCACAGTACGAGCAGTACTTC.

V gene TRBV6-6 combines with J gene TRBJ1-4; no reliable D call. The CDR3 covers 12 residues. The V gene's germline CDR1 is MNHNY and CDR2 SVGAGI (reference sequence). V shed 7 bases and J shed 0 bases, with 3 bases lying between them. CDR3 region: CASTATNEKLFF. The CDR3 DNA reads TGTGCCAGCACCGCAACTAATGAAAAACTGTTTTTT.

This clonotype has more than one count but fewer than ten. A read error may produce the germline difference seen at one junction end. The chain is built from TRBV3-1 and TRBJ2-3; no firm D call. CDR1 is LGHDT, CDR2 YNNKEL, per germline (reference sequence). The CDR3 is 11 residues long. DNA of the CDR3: TGTGCCAGCCGCCATTCAGATACGCAGTATTTT. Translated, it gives CASRHSDTQYF.

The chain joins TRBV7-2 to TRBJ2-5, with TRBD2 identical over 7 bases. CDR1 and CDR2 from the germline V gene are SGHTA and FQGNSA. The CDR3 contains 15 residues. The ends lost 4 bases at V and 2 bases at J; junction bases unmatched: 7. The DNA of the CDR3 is TGTGCCAGCAGCTCCCTGGGACTAACACAAGAGACCCAGTACTTC. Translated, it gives CASSSLGLTQETQYF.

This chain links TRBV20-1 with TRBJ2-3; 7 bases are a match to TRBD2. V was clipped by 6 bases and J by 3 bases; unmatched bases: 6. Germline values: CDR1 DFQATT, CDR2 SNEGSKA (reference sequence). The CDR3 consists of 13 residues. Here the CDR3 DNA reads TGCAGTGCGCCTGGGGAGGGGACAGATACGCAGTATTTT. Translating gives CSAPGEGTDTQYF.

This CDR3 is CASTPRAAVPYGYTF. The CDR3, as DNA: TGTGCCAGCACCCCCCGGGCCGCCGTCCCGTATGGCTACACCTTC. The chain has TRBV11-2 and TRBJ1-2; D remains unclear. Trimming took 7 bases from V and 5 from J, leaving 20 bases between them. The CDR3 is made up of 15 amino acids. Germline-derived CDR1 and CDR2 are SGHAT and FQNNGV.

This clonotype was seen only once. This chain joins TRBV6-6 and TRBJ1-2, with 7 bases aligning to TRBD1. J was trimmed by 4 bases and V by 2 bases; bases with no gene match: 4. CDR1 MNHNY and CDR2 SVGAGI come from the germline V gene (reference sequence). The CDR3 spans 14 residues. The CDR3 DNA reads TGTGCCAGCAGTTACGAGGGACAGTTCTATGGCTACACCTTC. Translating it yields CASSYEGQFYGYTF.

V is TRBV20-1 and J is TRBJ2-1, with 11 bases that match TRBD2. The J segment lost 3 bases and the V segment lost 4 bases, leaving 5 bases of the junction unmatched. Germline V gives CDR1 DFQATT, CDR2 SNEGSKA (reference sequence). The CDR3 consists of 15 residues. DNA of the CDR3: TGCAGTGCTATACCTACTAGCGGGAGCTACAATGAGCAGTTCTTC. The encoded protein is CSAIPTSGSYNEQFF.